These 18 T cell receptor beta chains originate from one sample sequenced in a study of blood T cells in healthy people across ages. Next came a second PCR, run for about 6 to 11 cycles, which used a sample-barcoded 5' primer along with a J-beta primer mix. TCRdb recomputed calls from the 5' RACE reads with MiXCR, one row per CDR3 protein. The table has approximately 1.5 million distinct CDR3 sequences, almost 35% seen once. Input material: blood. The receptors shown here come from a woman aged 25 to 39 in good health.

The chain couples TRBV27 to TRBJ2-1; D may be TRBD2 (6 bases). Trimming left V 0 bases short and J 15 bases short, with 18 bases between. CDR1 and CDR2 (germline): MNHEY, SMNVEV (reference sequence). The CDR3 loop spans 14 amino acids. CDR3 in DNA: TGTGCCAGCAGTTTATCGACGCGGGATGGGGCCCGGTTCTTC. Translating it yields CASSLSTRDGARFF.

Of note for this clonotype: One end of the junction fails to match germline, which may point to a read error. The rearrangement joins TRBV9 to TRBJ1-1, with a tentative D call TRBD1 (5 bases). The CDR3 length is 15 residues. Germline loops: CDR1 SGDLS, CDR2 YYNGEE. The CDR3: CANSPSLGGNTEAFF. The CDR3 nucleotides read TGTGCCAACAGCCCATCACTGGGGGGGAACACTGAAGCTTTCTTT.

The J gene is TRBJ2-7, the V gene TRBV2; D uncertain. This CDR3 contains 13 residues. Between the trimmed V and J ends, which lost 2 bases and 7 bases, there was a span of 12 bases. The germline V gene has CDR1 SNHLY and CDR2 FYNNEI. The CDR3 DNA follows: TGTGCCAGCAGTGAAACAAGGACCTTGGAGCAGTACTTC. Translating gives CASSETRTLEQYF.

The chain links TRBV6-5 to TRBJ1-1; tentative D call: TRBD1 (6 bases). Germline V gene lookup returns CDR1 MNHEY and CDR2 SVGAGI. With 2 bases removed from V and 3 bases from J, the gap between germline ends came to 16 bases. CDR3 size: 16 residues. The CDR3 DNA sequence: TGTGCCAGCAGTTACGGCGCATTGGCAGGGGACACTGAAGCTTTCTTT. Translation gives CASSYGALAGDTEAFF.

This sequence joins TRBV27 and TRBJ1-2; 10 bases are a match to TRBD1. V lost 5 bases to trimming and J lost 3 bases; unmatched junction nucleotides: 6. From germline, CDR1 is MNHEY and CDR2 SMNVEV (reference sequence). The CDR3 has 15 amino acids. CDR3: CASSPRQGAYYGYTF. For the CDR3, the DNA is TGTGCCAGCAGTCCCCGACAGGGGGCTTACTATGGCTACACCTTC.

The V and J genes are TRBV5-1 and TRBJ2-5; possibly TRBD2 for D (5 bases). Germline V gene sequence: CDR1 SGHRS, CDR2 YFSETQ. The ends were cut back, 2 bases at V and 2 bases at J, with 16 bases in the middle. This CDR3 spans 16 amino acids. In DNA, the CDR3 is TGCGCCAGCAGCTTAGCGGCAGGAAACATACAAGAGACCCAGTACTTC. It encodes CASSLAAGNIQETQYF.

This clonotype was picked up many times. The gene calls are TRBV6-5 and TRBJ2-1; D possibly corresponds to TRBD2 (6 bases). Trimming left V 9 bases short and J 0 bases short, with 15 bases between. The CDR3 has 15 residues. Germline CDR1 reads MNHEY; CDR2 reads SVGAGI. The CDR3 bases are TGTGCCAGTCGAGCGGGCCGGAGCTCCTACAATGAGCAGTTCTTC. It translates to CASRAGRSSYNEQFF.

V gene TRBV27 combines with J gene TRBJ2-1; TRBD2 might be the D (5 bases). CDR1 is MNHEY and CDR2 is SMNVEV in the germline V gene (reference sequence). This CDR3 region has 13 residues. V was clipped by 11 bases and J by 4 bases, with 15 bases between them. The CDR3 bases are TGTGCCTCTAGCATCGGGCGGTACAATGAGCAGTTCTTC. Its protein is CASSIGRYNEQFF.

In this sample, this clonotype turned up many times. The chain uses TRBV2 and TRBJ2-2; no definite D call. The CDR3 covers 12 residues. Germline CDR1 is SNHLY and CDR2 is FYNNEI. V lost 9 bases to trimming and J lost 3 bases, with 8 bases between them. The CDR3 coding sequence is TGTGCCAGTAGTCCGGACACCGGGGAGCTGTTTTTT. Translating gives CASSPDTGELFF.

The gene calls are TRBV4-1 and TRBJ1-2; D unclear. The CDR3 is 16 amino acids. Germline V gene sequence: CDR1 MGHRA, CDR2 YSYEKL. V lost 0 bases and J 1 base, leaving 12 bases between the germline ends. This chain's CDR3 is CASSQEGTSYNYGYTF. The DNA for the CDR3 is TGCGCCAGCAGCCAAGAAGGCACAAGTTATAACTATGGCTACACCTTC.

This clonotype was counted only a few times. The J gene is TRBJ2-1, the V gene TRBV27; 7 positions agree with TRBD1. Germline V gives CDR1 MNHEY, CDR2 SMNVEV (reference sequence). The CDR3 has 16 residues. Unmatched junction bases numbered 9, after V lost 7 bases and J lost 0 bases. The DNA of the CDR3 is TGTGCCAGCACCACAGGGGTGATATCCTCCTACAATGAGCAGTTCTTC. Residues: CASTTGVISSYNEQFF.

The V gene is TRBV20-1, the J gene TRBJ1-6; possibly TRBD1 for D (6 bases). From germline, CDR1 is DFQATT and CDR2 SNEGSKA (reference sequence). This CDR3 region has 16 residues. Trimming left V 3 bases short and J 2 bases short, with 14 bases between. The CDR3 region has the DNA TGCAGTGCTAGCGCCACAGGGAGCGCCTATAATTCACCCCTCCACTTT. Its protein product is CSASATGSAYNSPLHF.

The rearrangement links TRBV12-3 or TRBV12-4 to TRBJ2-7, with a tentative D call TRBD1 (5 bases). The V end lost 3 bases, the J end lost 0 bases, and 12 bases lay between the germline ends. The CDR3 runs 15 residues. The CDR3 loop is CASSFGHLVSYEQYF. CDR3 DNA sequence: TGTGCCAGCAGTTTTGGACACCTTGTCTCCTACGAGCAGTACTTC.

This clonotype was observed a few times. This chain uses TRBV4-1 with TRBJ2-3; D tentatively reads TRBD1 or TRBD2 (5 bases each). The length of the CDR3 is 16 residues. Trimming shortened V by 5 bases and J by 6 bases, and 21 bases separated the two germline ends. Germline CDR1 is MGHRA and CDR2 is YSYEKL. This chain's CDR3 is CASSSRGFLEADTQYF. The CDR3 DNA reads TGCGCCAGCAGCTCTCGGGGCTTCCTAGAGGCGGATACGCAGTATTTT.

The chain recombines TRBV14 with TRBJ1-2; D is unresolved. With 2 bases removed from V and 11 bases from J, the gap between germline ends came to 15 bases. The germline CDR1 and CDR2 sequences are SGHDN and FVKESK. The CDR3 spans 13 residues. The CDR3 spells CASSQSGLKGYTF. The CDR3, as DNA: TGTGCCAGCAGCCAATCAGGTCTCAAGGGTTACACCTTC.

The rearrangement uses TRBV2 and TRBJ2-3, with 7 bases identical to TRBD2. V lost 6 bases and J lost 3; bases outside the gene matches: 9. The CDR3 spans 15 residues. Germline V CDR1 and CDR2: SNHLY, FYNNEI. CDR3 protein: CASRNSGRGTDTQYF. The CDR3 DNA reads TGTGCCAGCAGGAATAGCGGGCGGGGGACAGATACGCAGTATTTT.

In its sample, this clonotype was seen many times. The chain carries TRBV27 and TRBJ2-1; D is ambiguous. The CDR3 is 11 amino acids. Germline V lookup: CDR1 MNHEY, CDR2 SMNVEV (reference sequence). V lost 6 bases, J lost 2 bases, and 2 bases lay in between. The CDR3 sequence: CASSTYNEQFF. The DNA for the CDR3 is TGTGCCAGCAGCACCTACAATGAGCAGTTCTTC.

The rearrangement uses TRBV2 and TRBJ2-3, with TRBD1 as a possible D gene (6 bases). Per germline, CDR1 SNHLY and CDR2 FYNNEI. This CDR3 region has 16 residues. Between the trimmed V and J ends, which lost 2 bases and 3 bases, there was a span of 15 bases. This chain's CDR3 is CASSETLLQGTDTQYF. Written as DNA, the CDR3 is TGTGCCAGCAGTGAAACGTTGCTCCAGGGGACAGATACGCAGTATTTT.